This TCR beta chain is drawn from a study of blood T cell repertoires in COVID-19. Study background: Collection of acute and convalescent COVID-19 samples took place in the United States, Italy and Spain.

The ends lost 4 bases at V and 4 bases at J; junction bases unmatched: 13. CDR1 is SGHRS and CDR2 is YFSETQ in the germline V gene. This CDR3 spans 16 amino acids. Per the original data handling: Amplifying reference gene primers gave estimates of nucleated cell counts. Sequencing was performed with immunoSEQ multiplex PCR; in TCRdb, only in-frame clones are kept and a portion is missing. Clonal size and the V and J genes are those of that table, whereas D and trimming came from the DNA. Of around 130,000 clones in the sample, more than 75% were seen once. The V and J genes are TRBV5-1 and TRBJ2-7, with TRBD2 identical over 8 bases. The receptor was derived from a woman aged 45-65 years with acute or convalescent COVID-19. What was sequenced was peripheral blood. CDR3 DNA: TGCGCCAGCAGCCCCGGGAGGGCGTGGGACCTATACGAGCAGTACTTC. Residues: CASSPGRAWDLYEQYF.